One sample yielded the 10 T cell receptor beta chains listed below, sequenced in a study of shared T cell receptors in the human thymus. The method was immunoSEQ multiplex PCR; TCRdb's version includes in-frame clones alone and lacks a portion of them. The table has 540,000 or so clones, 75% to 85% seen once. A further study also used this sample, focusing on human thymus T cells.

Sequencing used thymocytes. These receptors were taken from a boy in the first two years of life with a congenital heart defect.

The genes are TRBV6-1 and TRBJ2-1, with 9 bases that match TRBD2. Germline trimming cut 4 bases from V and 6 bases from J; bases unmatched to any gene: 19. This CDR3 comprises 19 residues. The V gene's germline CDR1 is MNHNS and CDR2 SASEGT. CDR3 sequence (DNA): TGTGCCAGCAGTGTCAATTGGTCGCCGGGCGGGAGGGCCGGCAATGAGCAGTTCTTC. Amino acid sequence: CASSVNWSPGGRAGNEQFF.

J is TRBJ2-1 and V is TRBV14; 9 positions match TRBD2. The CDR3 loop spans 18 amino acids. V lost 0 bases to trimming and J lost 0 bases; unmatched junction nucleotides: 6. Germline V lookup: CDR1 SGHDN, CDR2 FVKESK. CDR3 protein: CASSQEWTSVSSYNEQFF. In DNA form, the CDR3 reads TGTGCCAGCAGCCAAGAATGGACTAGCGTTAGCTCCTACAATGAGCAGTTCTTC.

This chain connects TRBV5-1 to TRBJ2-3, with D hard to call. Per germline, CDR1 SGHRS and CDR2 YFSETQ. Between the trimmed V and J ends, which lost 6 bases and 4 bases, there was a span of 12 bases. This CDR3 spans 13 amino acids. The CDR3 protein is CASTLNSSDTQYF. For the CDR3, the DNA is TGCGCCAGCACCCTAAACAGTTCAGATACGCAGTATTTT.

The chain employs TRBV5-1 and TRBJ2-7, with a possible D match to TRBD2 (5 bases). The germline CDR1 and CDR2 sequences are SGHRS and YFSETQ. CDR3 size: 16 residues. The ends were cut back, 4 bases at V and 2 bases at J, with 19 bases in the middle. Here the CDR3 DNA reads TGCGCCAGCAGCGTAGGTAGCGCGATCTCCCCCTACGAGCAGTACTTC. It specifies CASSVGSAISPYEQYF.

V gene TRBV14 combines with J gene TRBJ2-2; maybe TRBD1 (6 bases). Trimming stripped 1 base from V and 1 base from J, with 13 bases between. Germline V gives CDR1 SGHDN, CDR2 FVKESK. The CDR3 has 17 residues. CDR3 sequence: CASSQGGHAWNTGELFF. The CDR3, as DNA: TGTGCCAGCAGCCAAGGGGGACATGCCTGGAACACCGGGGAGCTGTTTTTT. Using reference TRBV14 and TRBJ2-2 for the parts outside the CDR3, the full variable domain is EAGVTQFPSHSVIEKGQTVTLRCDPISGHDNLYWYRRVMGKEIKFLLHFVKESKQDESGMPNNRFLAERTGGTYSTLKVQPAELEDSGVYFCASSQGGHAWNTGELFFGEGSRLTVL.

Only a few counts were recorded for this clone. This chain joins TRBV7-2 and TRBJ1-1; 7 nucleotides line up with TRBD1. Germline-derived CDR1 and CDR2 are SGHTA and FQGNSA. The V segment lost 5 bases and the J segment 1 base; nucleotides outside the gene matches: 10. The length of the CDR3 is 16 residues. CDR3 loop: CASSRGYRGGNTEAFF. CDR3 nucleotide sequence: TGTGCCAGCAGCAGGGGGTACAGGGGAGGGAACACTGAAGCTTTCTTT.

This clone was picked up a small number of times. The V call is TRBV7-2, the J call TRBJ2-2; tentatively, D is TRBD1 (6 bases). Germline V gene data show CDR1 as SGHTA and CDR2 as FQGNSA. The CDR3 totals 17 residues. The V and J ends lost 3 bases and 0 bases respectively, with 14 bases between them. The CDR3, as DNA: TGTGCCAGCAGCTTTTCCCCTGGGACACCGAACACCGGGGAGCTGTTTTTT. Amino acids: CASSFSPGTPNTGELFF.

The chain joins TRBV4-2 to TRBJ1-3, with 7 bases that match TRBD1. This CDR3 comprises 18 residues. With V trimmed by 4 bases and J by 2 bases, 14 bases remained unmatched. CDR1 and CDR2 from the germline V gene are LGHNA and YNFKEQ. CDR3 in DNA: TGTGCCAGCAGCCCCGGCGGCGAATCCAGGGGGGCTGGAAACACCATATATTTT. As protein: CASSPGGESRGAGNTIYF.

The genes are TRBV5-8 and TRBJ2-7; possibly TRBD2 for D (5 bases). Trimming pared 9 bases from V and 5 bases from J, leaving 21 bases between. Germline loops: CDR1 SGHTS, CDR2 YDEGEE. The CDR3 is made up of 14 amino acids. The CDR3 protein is CAIPPRTRSHEQYF. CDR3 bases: TGTGCCATCCCACCCCGGACTCGGAGCCACGAGCAGTACTTC.

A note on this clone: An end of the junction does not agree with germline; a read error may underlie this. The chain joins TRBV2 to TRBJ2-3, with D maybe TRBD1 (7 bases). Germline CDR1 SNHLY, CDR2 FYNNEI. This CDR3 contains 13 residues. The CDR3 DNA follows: TGTGCCAGCCGTTCACCCCGACAGGGAAAGCGGGTTTTT. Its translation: CASRSPRQGKRVF.